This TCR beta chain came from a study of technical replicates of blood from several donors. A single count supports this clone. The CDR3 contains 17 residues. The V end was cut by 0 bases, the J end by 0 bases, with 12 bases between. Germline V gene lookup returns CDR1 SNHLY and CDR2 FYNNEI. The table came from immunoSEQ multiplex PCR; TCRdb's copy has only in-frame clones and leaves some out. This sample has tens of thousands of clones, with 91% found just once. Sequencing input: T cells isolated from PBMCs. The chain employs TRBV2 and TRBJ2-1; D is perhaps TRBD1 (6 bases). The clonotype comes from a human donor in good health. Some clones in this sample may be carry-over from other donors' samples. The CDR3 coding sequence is TGTGCCAGCAGTGAAGCAGGAACCAGGGGCTCCTACAATGAGCAGTTCTTC. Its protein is CASSEAGTRGSYNEQFF.